A selection of T cell receptor beta chains follows, all from one sample in a study of a mutant IDH1 vaccine in newly diagnosed glioma. The data were produced by immunoSEQ multiplex PCR, yet TCRdb's version contains in-frame clones alone and is incomplete. The sample shows tens of thousands of clones, 75% to 90% of them seen only once. No antigens are known for them. Here the sequenced sample was PBMCs, taken from a glioma patient whose treatment included an IDH1 peptide vaccine. The source of these receptors is a man aged 35 to 55 with glioma. The CDR3 runs from the conserved cysteine through the conserved F or W. D genes are given only for firm matches. The size entry is marked missing in some rows and otherwise reads once, few, many or a size class.

J gene,CDR3 length,D gene,V gene,clone size,CDR3 protein,CDR3 DNA
TRBJ1-5,15,-,TRBV19,medium-sized,CASSIQGGSNQPQHF,TGTGCCAGTAGTATACAGGGTGGGAGCAATCAGCCCCAGCATTTT
TRBJ2-5,10,-,TRBV6-4,-,CASIKETQYF,TGTGCCAGCATTAAAGAGACCCAGTACTTC
TRBJ1-2,14,-,TRBV2,once,CASSEQAGDYGYTF,TGTGCCAGCAGTGAACAGGCGGGCGACTATGGCTACACCTTC
TRBJ1-2,16,TRBD1,TRBV2,-,CASSITRDRKNYGYTF,TGTGCCAGCAGCATCACTAGGGACAGAAAGAACTATGGCTACACCTTC
TRBJ2-7,14,-,TRBV7-6,-,CASSLDWVNYEQYF,TGTGCCAGCAGCTTAGATTGGGTGAACTACGAGCAGTACTTC
TRBJ1-2,16,TRBD1,TRBV5-1,-,CASSPTGTGGDYGYTF,TGCGCCAGCAGTCCTACTGGGACAGGGGGCGACTATGGCTACACCTTC
TRBJ2-7,14,TRBD2,TRBV5-1,-,CASSSTWGREEQYF,TGCGCCAGCAGCTCGACATGGGGGAGGGAGGAGCAGTACTTC
TRBJ2-1,14,-,TRBV15,-,CATSLLRDYNEQFF,TGTGCCACCAGCCTCCTTCGGGATTACAATGAGCAGTTCTTC
TRBJ2-5,13,-,TRBV9,-,CASSVAVQETQYF,TGTGCCAGCAGCGTAGCAGTACAAGAGACCCAGTACTTC
TRBJ1-2,14,-,TRBV18,-,CASSPRQGGYGYTF,TGTGCCAGCTCACCACGCCAGGGTGGCTATGGCTACACCTTC
TRBJ2-2,15,-,TRBV10-3,once,CAISVGSGGTGELFF,TGTGCCATCAGTGTAGGGTCCGGGGGCACCGGGGAGCTGTTTTTT
TRBJ2-7,15,-,TRBV19,once,CASRSQGGLNYEQYF,TGTGCCAGTAGGAGCCAGGGGGGCTTAAACTACGAGCAGTACTTC
TRBJ1-2,13,-,TRBV7-8,-,CASSLGAGYGYTF,TGTGCCAGCAGCTTAGGGGCGGGTTATGGCTACACCTTC
TRBJ1-1,14,-,TRBV6-5,-,CASSYSWGQTEAFF,TGTGCCAGCAGTTACTCGTGGGGGCAGACTGAAGCTTTCTTT
TRBJ1-1,15,TRBD1,TRBV5-4,-,CASSLFDRGGTEAFF,TGTGCCAGCAGCTTGTTCGACAGGGGGGGAACTGAAGCTTTCTTT
TRBJ2-7,14,-,TRBV6-5,-,CASSYKGVLNEQYF,TGTGCCAGCAGTTACAAGGGGGTGTTGAACGAGCAGTACTTC
TRBJ1-6,16,TRBD1,TRBV5-1,-,CASKWGQSSYNSPLHF,TGCGCCAGCAAATGGGGACAGAGCTCCTATAATTCACCCCTCCACTTT
TRBJ2-5,15,-,TRBV25-1,many,CASSDPSRIQETQYF,TGTGCCAGCAGTGACCCCAGTAGGATCCAAGAGACCCAGTACTTC
TRBJ1-1,13,-,TRBV19,once,CASSRHQNTEAFF,TGTGCCAGTAGTAGGCACCAGAACACTGAAGCTTTCTTT
TRBJ2-3,14,-,TRBV5-5,-,CASSLVGSINTQYF,TGTGCCAGCAGCTTGGTTGGTAGCATCAATACGCAGTATTTT
TRBJ2-5,14,-,TRBV7-2,-,CASSLMTTGETQYF,TGTGCCAGCTCCCTTATGACTACCGGGGAGACCCAGTACTTC
TRBJ2-7,17,-,TRBV5-3,-,CARSIRLLMGSSYEQYF,TGTGCCAGAAGCATACGACTCCTTATGGGCAGCTCCTACGAGCAGTACTTC
TRBJ2-6,15,-,TRBV6-1,-,CASSEDSSGANVLTF,TGTGCCAGCAGTGAAGACAGCTCTGGGGCCAACGTCCTGACTTTC
TRBJ2-5,14,-,TRBV7-6,-,CATKPGGPQETQYF,TGTGCCACCAAGCCCGGGGGGCCTCAAGAGACCCAGTACTTC
TRBJ2-7,14,TRBD1,TRBV5-1,few,CASSFTSDRREQYF,TGCGCCAGCAGCTTTACCTCGGACAGGCGCGAGCAGTACTTC
TRBJ1-1,13,-,TRBV5-4,once,CASSLAGTLGAFF,TGTGCCAGCAGCTTGGCGGGCACCTTGGGAGCTTTCTTT
TRBJ2-1,15,-,TRBV10-1,-,CASSEQSAGGGEQFF,TGCGCCAGCAGTGAGCAGAGTGCCGGGGGTGGTGAGCAGTTCTTC
TRBJ1-1,14,-,TRBV6-6,-,CASSPQDRNTEAFF,TGTGCCAGCAGTCCCCAGGACAGGAACACTGAAGCTTTCTTT
TRBJ2-6,17,-,TRBV10-3,few,CAISELPGLSGANVLTF,TGTGCCATCAGTGAGCTCCCGGGCCTCTCTGGGGCCAACGTCCTGACTTTC
TRBJ2-7,21,-,TRBV4-1,-,CASSQVPQVTGSRGNYYEQYF,TGCGCCAGCAGCCAAGTCCCCCAAGTAACAGGTAGTCGGGGCAACTACTACGAGCAGTACTTC
TRBJ2-4,13,-,TRBV7-2,few,CASSLGEGNIQYF,TGTGCCAGCAGCTTAGGTGAGGGAAACATTCAGTACTTC
TRBJ1-6,13,-,TRBV2,-,CASSGGSLSPLHF,TGTGCCAGCAGTGGAGGGAGCCTTTCACCCCTCCACTTT
TRBJ1-5,15,-,TRBV11-2,few,CASSLEGRSNQPQHF,TGTGCCAGCAGCTTAGAGGGACGGAGCAATCAGCCCCAGCATTTT
TRBJ1-1,13,-,TRBV5-4,-,CASSQVVNTEAFF,TGTGCCAGCAGCCAGGTCGTGAACACTGAAGCTTTCTTT
TRBJ1-5,16,-,TRBV28,-,CASNSLQGEPKEPQHF,TGTGCCAGCAACTCACTCCAGGGTGAGCCTAAGGAGCCCCAGCATTTT
TRBJ1-6,14,-,TRBV9,-,CASSSRLSNSPLHF,TGTGCCAGCAGCTCCCGCCTTTCGAATTCACCCCTCCACTTT
TRBJ2-4,12,-,TRBV5-8,once,CASSFMGNIQYF,TGTGCCAGCAGCTTCATGGGAAACATTCAGTACTTC
TRBJ2-7,15,TRBD2,TRBV4-2,-,CASSQAGTSSYEQYF,TGTGCCAGCAGCCAAGCCGGGACTAGCTCCTACGAGCAGTACTTC
TRBJ2-1,19,TRBD1,TRBV2,-,CASSGGTGGPFISYNEQFF,TGTGCCAGCAGTGGAGGGACAGGGGGCCCTTTCATCTCCTACAATGAGCAGTTCTTC
TRBJ2-5,14,-,TRBV10-3,-,CAISSLGEGETQYF,TGTGCCATCAGTAGTCTCGGGGAAGGAGAGACCCAGTACTTC
TRBJ1-3,11,-,TRBV30,-,CAWRRGGTIYF,TGTGCCTGGAGAAGGGGGGGCACCATATATTTT
TRBJ2-2,14,-,TRBV7-9,-,CASSERQAAGELFF,TGTGCCAGCAGCGAAAGACAGGCCGCCGGGGAGCTGTTTTTT
TRBJ2-5,13,TRBD1,TRBV2,-,CASGQDNAETQYF,TGTGCCAGCGGACAGGACAACGCGGAGACCCAGTACTTC
TRBJ1-3,15,-,TRBV7-8,-,CASSLQGSAGNTIYF,TGTGCCAGCAGCTTACAGGGGTCGGCAGGAAACACCATATATTTT
TRBJ1-2,18,-,TRBV19,-,CASSIPSEFGSPHYGYTF,TGTGCCAGTAGTATCCCATCCGAATTCGGCTCACCTCACTATGGCTACACCTTC
TRBJ2-5,15,-,TRBV7-9,-,CASSQGQGPQETQYF,TGTGCCAGCAGCCAGGGGCAGGGGCCCCAGGAGACCCAGTACTTC
TRBJ2-2,15,-,TRBV5-1,-,CASSPTLSLAGELFF,TGCGCCAGCAGCCCGACATTAAGTTTGGCCGGGGAGCTGTTTTTT
TRBJ1-5,14,-,TRBV5-4,-,CASSVDGLGQPQHF,TGTGCCAGCAGCGTCGACGGGCTCGGCCAGCCCCAGCATTTT
TRBJ1-6,15,-,TRBV7-8,-,CASSLSGRLNSPLHF,TGTGCCAGCAGCTTATCGGGCAGACTGAATTCACCCCTCCACTTT
TRBJ1-1,14,TRBD1,TRBV29-1,-,CSVGPQGAGTEAFF,TGCAGCGTTGGCCCCCAGGGGGCAGGCACTGAAGCTTTCTTT